This TCR beta chain appears in the sequencing data of a study of glioma-infiltrating T cells. Amplification of TCR alpha and beta CDR3 regions from RNA used iRepertoire nested multiplex PCR. In TCRdb, the multiplex PCR reads were re-called with MiXCR into one record per CDR3 protein. The table has 100,000 to 150,000 distinct CDR3 sequences, more than 20% seen once. The CDR3 consists of 15 residues. The germline CDR1 and CDR2 sequences are SGHNT and YYREEE (reference sequence). Deletions cut 4 bases from V and 3 bases from J, with 16 bases between. This clonotype was sampled from a human donor with low-grade glioma or glioblastoma, undergoing nonglioma brain surgery, or in good health (not recorded which). The specimen sequenced was glioma tissue, nonneoplastic brain tissue, or PBMCs (not recorded which). The rearrangement links TRBV5-4 to TRBJ1-2; perhaps TRBD1 as D (6 bases). The CDR3 DNA is TGTGCCAGCAGCCCGGGGGGAAGGGGGGACTATGGCTACACCTTC. It encodes CASSPGGRGDYGYTF.